This TCR beta chain was captured in a study of blood T cell repertoires in COVID-19. Study background: The study drew acute and convalescent COVID-19 samples from the United States, Italy and Spain. PBMCs, B-cell-depleted T cells, or T cells were the source of the cDNA or gDNA that made up the material.

Authors' methods: Counts of nucleated cells, estimated from reference gene primer amplification, were obtained. Measured with immunoSEQ multiplex PCR; TCRdb has only the in-frame clones, and not every one. V and J calls and clone size follow that table, whereas D and trimming were derived from the DNA. This sample has roughly 190,000 clones, with approximately 89% found just once. Trimming took off 0 bases at V and 7 bases at J, with 20 bases between the two ends. This CDR3 has 18 amino acids. Germline-derived CDR1 and CDR2 are SGDLS and YYNGEE. The clonotype was recovered from a woman aged 55-70 years with acute or convalescent COVID-19. The chain is built from TRBV9 and TRBJ1-6; possibly TRBD1 for D (5 bases). The sequenced sample was peripheral blood. The CDR3 bases are TGTGCCAGCAGCGTAGATGGAGGGGCGACGGTCCACAATTCACCCCTCCACTTT. This encodes CASSVDGGATVHNSPLHF. The full variable domain, its missing parts supplied by reference TRBV9 and TRBJ1-6, is DSGVTQTPKHLITATGQRVTLRCSPRSGDLSVYWYQQSLDQGLQFLIQYYNGEERAKGNILERFSAQQFPDLHSELNLSSLELGDSALYFCASSVDGGATVHNSPLHFGNGTRLTVT.